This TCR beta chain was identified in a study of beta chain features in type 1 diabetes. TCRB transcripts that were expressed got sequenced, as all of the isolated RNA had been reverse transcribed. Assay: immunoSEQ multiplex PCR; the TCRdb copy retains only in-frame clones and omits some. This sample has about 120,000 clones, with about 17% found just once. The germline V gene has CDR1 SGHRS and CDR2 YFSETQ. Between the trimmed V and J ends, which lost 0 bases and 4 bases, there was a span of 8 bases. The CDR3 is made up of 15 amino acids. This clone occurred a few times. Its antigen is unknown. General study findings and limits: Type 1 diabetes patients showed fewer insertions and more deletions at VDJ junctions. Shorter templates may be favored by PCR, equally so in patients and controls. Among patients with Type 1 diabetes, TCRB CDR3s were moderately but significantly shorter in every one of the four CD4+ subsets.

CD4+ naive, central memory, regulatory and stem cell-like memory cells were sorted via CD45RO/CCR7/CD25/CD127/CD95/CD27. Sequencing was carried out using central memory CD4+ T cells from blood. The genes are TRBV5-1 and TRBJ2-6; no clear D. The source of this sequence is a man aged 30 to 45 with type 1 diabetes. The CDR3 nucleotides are TGCGCCAGCAGCTTGGAAGGCGCCGGGGCCAACGTCCTGACTTTC. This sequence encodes CASSLEGAGANVLTF.